The next 15 T cell receptor beta chains were all read from a single sample in a study of CD8 T cells in ankylosing spondylitis. TCRdb processed the 5' RACE reads anew with MiXCR; each CDR3 protein has one entry. Of more than 150,000 distinct CDR3 sequences listed, approximately 18% were seen once; the top ten hold around 4%. The specimen was blood, either unsorted or a sorted T cell fraction (not recorded which). The receptor set was obtained from a male donor aged 5-30 years with ankylosing spondylitis or in good health (not recorded which).

This clonotype was recorded at least ten times. This sequence joins TRBV5-1 and TRBJ2-3, with D possibly matching TRBD2 (6 bases). The CDR3 loop spans 17 amino acids. Trimming left V 0 bases short and J 3 bases short, with 17 bases between. Germline-derived CDR1 and CDR2 are SGHRS and YFSETQ. CDR3: CASSLDLRERLTDTQYF. CDR3 in DNA: TGCGCCAGCAGCTTGGATCTACGGGAGCGTTTGACAGATACGCAGTATTTT.

There are many counts of this clonotype. V gene TRBV20-1 combines with J gene TRBJ1-2; D is perhaps TRBD1 (6 bases). V was pared by 4 bases and J by 3 bases, with 12 bases between. The CDR3 is 13 residues long. Germline V gives CDR1 DFQATT, CDR2 SNEGSKA (reference sequence). CDR3 nucleotides: TGCAGTGCTAAATACAGGGATCACTATGGCTACACCTTC. Translated, it gives CSAKYRDHYGYTF.

At least ten counts were recorded for this clonotype. The chain recombines TRBV6-1 with TRBJ1-2, with 9 bases that match TRBD1. Germline V gene data show CDR1 as MNHNS and CDR2 as SASEGT. J gave up 2 bases and V 6 bases, and 4 bases lay outside the gene matches. This CDR3 has 14 residues. The CDR3: CASSGDRENYGYTF. CDR3 nucleotides: TGTGCCAGCAGCGGGGACAGGGAAAACTATGGCTACACCTTC.

This chain joins TRBV6-2 or TRBV6-3 and TRBJ1-5, with 9 positions matching TRBD1. There are 13 residues in the CDR3. V was pared by 5 bases and J by 7 bases, with 3 bases of the junction left unmatched. Germline V CDR1 and CDR2: MNHEY, SVGEGT. Here the CDR3 reads CASSETGGQPQHF. DNA for the CDR3: TGTGCCAGCAGTGAAACAGGGGGCCAGCCCCAGCATTTT.

The rearrangement links TRBV20-1 to TRBJ2-7; no firm D call. CDR1 and CDR2 from the germline V gene are DFQATT and SNEGSKA (reference sequence). Between the trimmed V and J ends, which lost 3 bases and 1 base, there was a span of 10 bases. The CDR3 extends over 13 amino acids. The CDR3 region is CSASKFLSYEQYV. As DNA, the CDR3 is TGCAGTGCTAGTAAGTTCCTATCCTACGAGCAGTACGTC.

This clonotype was detected ten times or more. The rearrangement uses TRBV10-2 and TRBJ2-7, with 11 bases identical to TRBD2. Germline CDR1 and CDR2: WSHSY and SAAADI. Trimming took 4 bases from V and 7 from J; bases not matched to a gene: 9. The CDR3 covers 15 residues. The CDR3 is CASSAGLADLGEQYV. In DNA form, the CDR3 reads TGCGCCAGCAGTGCGGGACTAGCGGACTTGGGGGAGCAGTACGTC.

Many counts were recorded for this clonotype. The chain combines TRBV12-3 or TRBV12-4 with TRBJ1-4; D perhaps matches TRBD1 (5 bases). Trimming cost V 10 bases and J 8 bases, with 23 bases left between them. CDR3 length: 15 amino acids. This chain's CDR3 is CATRGLQWGREKLFF. The CDR3 coding sequence is TGTGCCACCCGGGGGTTGCAGTGGGGTCGCGAAAAACTGTTTTTT.

This clonotype was counted ten times or more. The chain employs TRBV20-1 and TRBJ2-7; 9 bases are a match to TRBD1. Germline V CDR1 and CDR2: DFQATT, SNEGSKA (reference sequence). The CDR3 loop spans 14 amino acids. J was trimmed by 2 bases and V by 0 bases; bases with no gene match: 2. As DNA, the CDR3 is TGCAGTGCTAGAGAGGGACAGGGCCCCTACGAGCAGTACTTC. Its translation: CSAREGQGPYEQYF.

This clonotype was recorded a few times. The chain couples TRBV29-1 to TRBJ2-1; D is uncertain. CDR1 and CDR2 from the germline V gene are SQVTM and ANQGSEA. Trimming removed 7 bases at V and 6 bases at J, with 4 bases between. CDR3 size: 9 residues. CDR3 in amino acids: CSAGNEQFF. CDR3 nucleotides: TGCAGCGCCGGCAATGAGCAGTTCTTC.

In this sample, this clonotype turned up many times. The chain employs TRBV7-2 and TRBJ2-1; 11 bases fit TRBD2. This CDR3 comprises 15 residues. Germline V gene sequence: CDR1 SGHTA, CDR2 FQGNSA. Trimming took 4 bases from V and 6 from J; bases not matched to a gene: 5. The CDR3 DNA reads TGTGCCAGCAGCTCTTCTAGCGGGAGGTCCAATGAGCAGTTCTTC. Protein sequence: CASSSSSGRSNEQFF.

The V call is TRBV7-2, the J call TRBJ1-6; perhaps TRBD1 as D (5 bases). CDR1 is SGHTA, CDR2 FQGNSA, per germline. The CDR3 length is 14 residues. Between the trimmed V and J ends, which lost 6 bases and 8 bases, there was a span of 14 bases. This CDR3 reads CASSLIAGDSPLHF. The CDR3 coding sequence is TGTGCCAGCAGTCTGATAGCGGGGGATTCACCCCTCCACTTT.

The rearrangement uses TRBV5-5 and TRBJ2-7; the D gene is possibly TRBD1 (6 bases). The germline V gene encodes CDR1 SGHKS and CDR2 YYEKEE (reference sequence). The CDR3 runs to 13 residues. V was pared by 5 bases and J by 6 bases, with 15 bases between. CDR3 in DNA: TGTGCCAGCAGGGCCACAGGGATAGGCGAGCAGTACTTC. This translates into CASRATGIGEQYF.

This clonotype was recorded many times. J is TRBJ2-1 and V is TRBV7-9; TRBD2 agrees at 9 bases. CDR1 and CDR2 (germline): SEHNR, FQNEAQ (reference sequence). The CDR3 covers 16 residues. With 0 bases clipped from V and 5 bases from J, the junction kept 5 bases outside the gene matches. The CDR3 DNA reads as TGTGCCAGCAGCTTAGCGGCTAGCGGGACCGACAATGAGCAGTTCTTC. It specifies CASSLAASGTDNEQFF.

This clonotype was seen at least ten times. The V call is TRBV12-3 or TRBV12-4, the J call TRBJ2-1; D may match TRBD1 or TRBD2 (5 bases each). V gave up 7 bases and J gave up 5 bases, with 12 bases separating them. The CDR3 runs 13 residues. Here the CDR3 reads CASTQGRNNEQFF. In nucleotides, the CDR3 is TGTGCCAGCACCCAGGGACGGAACAATGAGCAGTTCTTC.

This clonotype showed up many times. The rearrangement uses TRBV5-1 and TRBJ1-4; TRBD1 agrees at 7 bases. The V gene's germline CDR1 is SGHRS and CDR2 YFSETQ. V lost 3 bases, J lost 0 bases, and 5 bases stayed unmatched. The CDR3 totals 16 residues. The CDR3 loop is CASSWGTAATNEKLFF. CDR3 bases: TGCGCCAGCAGCTGGGGGACAGCTGCAACTAATGAAAAACTGTTTTTT.